The entry that follows covers one T cell receptor beta chain sequence. Its matching antigen is unknown. The sample comes from a study of CD8 T cells in ankylosing spondylitis. Findings of the study overall: A motif in TCR beta, a set of eight or nine highly homologous variants, appeared characteristic of ankylosing spondylitis blood.

TCRdb re-analysed the 5' RACE reads in MiXCR, keeping a single row per CDR3 protein. The sample carries approximately 92,000 distinct CDR3 sequences, roughly 10% recorded once. Germline assignment: CDR1 MNHNS and CDR2 SASEGT. Trimming shortened V by 6 bases and J by 2 bases, and 9 bases separated the two germline ends. The CDR3 contains 13 residues. The sequencing sample was made of blood, either unsorted or a sorted T cell fraction (not recorded which). V gene TRBV6-1 combines with J gene TRBJ2-3; D is ambiguous. This TCR derives from a male donor with ankylosing spondylitis or in good health (not recorded which). The CDR3 DNA reads TGTGCCAGCAGGCCTTACTCCACAGATACGCAGTATTTT. Encoded protein: CASRPYSTDTQYF.